Below, 14 T cell receptor beta chains from the same sample are listed, as sequenced in a study of T cells after yellow fever vaccination (dated by TCRdb to the late 2010s). Library construction relied on 5' RACE. Sequencing took place on an Illumina HiSeq 2500. The raw public reads went through TCRdb reprocessing: fastp at Q25, MiXCR clone calling, in-frame beta chains kept. Entries that share a CDR3 protein sequence are merged under the most common genes and DNA. The sample data list around 530,000 distinct CDR3 sequences, and around 17% of these were observed just once. The ten largest account for 17% of the sample. Interpreted using the paper, the treatment or condition label stands for: live attenuated yellow fever vaccine strain. This material consisted of PBMCs, taken 4 to 5 days after the first yellow fever vaccination. Every receptor here comes from a man between 18 and 29 years old who received the YFV17D yellow fever vaccine.

This clonotype was recorded at least ten times. This rearrangement joins TRBV5-1 to TRBJ1-1; possibly TRBD1 for D (5 bases). The CDR3 runs 14 residues. V gave up 2 bases and J gave up 0 bases, with 8 bases separating them. Germline CDR1 is SGHRS and CDR2 is YFSETQ. CDR3 sequence: CASSFDSMNTEAFF. The CDR3 coding sequence is TGCGCCAGCAGCTTCGACAGCATGAACACTGAAGCTTTCTTT.

The genes are TRBV25-1 and TRBJ1-1; maybe TRBD1 (5 bases). V was trimmed by 1 base and J by 5 bases, leaving 8 bases between them. Germline V lookup: CDR1 MGHDK, CDR2 SYGVNS. The length of the CDR3 is 13 residues. CDR3 region: CASSEWGGTEAFF. The DNA of the CDR3 is TGTGCCAGCAGTGAATGGGGGGGGACTGAAGCTTTCTTT.

This clonotype was recorded a few times. This chain links TRBV12-3 or TRBV12-4 with TRBJ2-7; D not resolved. V dropped 2 bases and J dropped 5 bases, with 10 bases sitting between them. The CDR3 runs to 13 residues. The CDR3 DNA is TGTGCCAGCAGTTTAACCCCAGTCCACGAGCAGTACTTC. Protein product: CASSLTPVHEQYF.

This clonotype was detected only a few times. The V and J genes are TRBV7-6 and TRBJ2-1; 10 bases fit TRBD2. This CDR3 has 14 amino acids. V shed 7 bases and J 8 bases; nucleotides not matched to a gene: 8. From germline, CDR1 is SGHVS and CDR2 FNYEAQ. In DNA, the CDR3 is TGTGCCAGCACCCGGACTAGCGGATACGATGAGCAGTTCTTC. This gives the protein CASTRTSGYDEQFF. The whole variable domain, filled in from reference TRBV7-6 and TRBJ2-1, reads GAGVSQSPRYKVTKRGQDVALRCDPISGHVSLYWYRQALGQGPEFLTYFNYEAQQDKSGLPNDRFSAERPEGSISTLTIQRTEQRDSAMYRCASTRTSGYDEQFFGPGTRLTVL.

The V and J genes are TRBV20-1 and TRBJ1-5, with D maybe TRBD1 (6 bases). The CDR3 consists of 14 residues. In germline, CDR1 is DFQATT, CDR2 SNEGSKA (reference sequence). Trimming cost V 4 bases and J 0 bases, with 10 bases left between them. The DNA for the CDR3 is TGCAGTGCTACTGGACAGTATAGCAATCAGCCCCAGCATTTT. This sequence encodes CSATGQYSNQPQHF.

The V and J genes are TRBV6-1 and TRBJ2-3; TRBD2 might be the D (6 bases). This CDR3 is built from 14 residues. V lost 5 bases and J lost 5, with 14 bases in between. Germline CDR1 is MNHNS and CDR2 is SASEGT. CDR3 DNA sequence: TGTGCCAGCAGTAGACGACTAGGGATAGATACGCAGTATTTT. Encoded protein: CASSRRLGIDTQYF.

The chain has TRBV19 and TRBJ2-5; the D is unclear. The ends were cut back, 8 bases at V and 4 bases at J, with 14 bases in the middle. The CDR3 is 13 residues long. CDR1 is LNHDA and CDR2 is SQIVND in the germline V gene (reference sequence). CDR3 protein: CASGTVARETQYF. CDR3 bases: TGTGCCAGTGGAACTGTAGCCCGAGAGACCCAGTACTTC.

The chain has TRBV5-1 and TRBJ2-5; perhaps TRBD2 as D (6 bases). The CDR3 is 15 residues long. The ends were cut back, 0 bases at V and 5 bases at J, with 14 bases in the middle. Germline V CDR1 and CDR2: SGHRS, YFSETQ. The CDR3 is CASSLAGLRTETQYF. The DNA for the CDR3 is TGCGCCAGCAGCTTGGCCGGACTAAGAACGGAGACCCAGTACTTC.

The chain couples TRBV28 to TRBJ2-1, with 7 bases identical to TRBD1. This CDR3 has 13 residues. V lost 6 bases and J lost 9; bases outside the gene matches: 8. In germline, CDR1 is MDHEN, CDR2 SYDVKM. As DNA, the CDR3 is TGTGCCAGCAGAGGCAGGGGGTGGCTTGAGCAGTTCTTC. Translation: CASRGRGWLEQFF.

This chain uses TRBV7-8 with TRBJ2-4; D is perhaps TRBD1 (5 bases). V was pared by 2 bases and J by 2 bases, with 13 bases between. This CDR3 is 16 amino acids long. Looked up from germline, CDR1 is SGHVS and CDR2 is FQNEAQ. CDR3 sequence reads: CASSLWGAVSKNIQYF. The DNA of the CDR3 is TGTGCCAGCAGCTTATGGGGCGCTGTATCCAAAAACATTCAGTACTTC. Using reference TRBV7-8 and TRBJ2-4 for the parts outside the CDR3, the full variable domain is GAGVSQSPRYKVAKRGQDVALRCDPISGHVSLFWYQQALGQGPEFLTYFQNEAQLDKSGLPSDRFFAERPEGSVSTLKIQRTQQEDSAVYLCASSLWGAVSKNIQYFGAGTRLSVL.

This clonotype was seen only a few times. This chain links TRBV9 with TRBJ1-2; D unclear. Germline CDR1 and CDR2: SGDLS and YYNGEE. V gave up 0 bases and J gave up 8 bases, with 17 bases separating them. This CDR3 has 15 residues. The CDR3 protein is CASSVATAGPGGYTF. In DNA, the CDR3 is TGTGCCAGCAGCGTAGCTACCGCAGGACCCGGCGGCTACACCTTC.

This sequence joins TRBV24-1 and TRBJ2-3; D is uncertain. Deletions cut 5 bases from V and 5 bases from J, with 16 bases between. This CDR3 spans 15 amino acids. Germline values: CDR1 KGHDR, CDR2 SFDVKD. The CDR3 region has the DNA TGTGCCACCAGTGGGGCTTACGTGAATGAAGATACGCAGTATTTT. Residues: CATSGAYVNEDTQYF.

This clonotype was picked up a small number of times. The chain combines TRBV20-1 with TRBJ2-1; 10 bases match TRBD2. Germline V gives CDR1 DFQATT, CDR2 SNEGSKA (reference sequence). With 8 bases clipped from V and 5 bases from J, the junction kept 6 bases outside the gene matches. CDR3 length: 13 amino acids. The chain's CDR3 is CSSSGGVNNEQFF. The DNA of the CDR3 is TGCAGTTCGAGCGGGGGGGTTAACAATGAGCAGTTCTTC.

This clonotype occurred a few times. V is TRBV25-1 and J is TRBJ1-1; 7 bases line up with TRBD1. The germline V gene has CDR1 MGHDK and CDR2 SYGVNS. The J segment lost 4 bases and the V segment lost 8 bases, leaving 16 bases of the junction unmatched. The CDR3 consists of 16 residues. The CDR3 sequence: CASSTLPTGAFTEAFF. Here the CDR3 DNA reads TGTGCCAGCTCTACCCTCCCCACAGGGGCTTTCACTGAAGCTTTCTTT.